This T cell receptor (beta chain) was observed in a study of brain T cells in children with intractable seizures. Study observations and caveats: HCMV serostatus was not known, and viral specificity came from CDR3 similarity only. Clones missing pre-surgery may reflect undersampling of that blood sample.

Sequenced by immunoSEQ multiplex PCR; TCRdb stores in-frame clones only, minus some. The sample lists 340,000 or so clones, 93% occurring once. To note about this clone: Its antigen is unknown.

The CDR3 has 16 residues. The ends were cut back, 0 bases at V and 2 bases at J, with 11 bases in the middle. CDR1 MNHEY and CDR2 SVGEGT come from the germline V gene. Time point meaning: blood from clinic visit 5 months post-surgery; TSC patient then seizure free. Only cases whose brain tissue showed the highest T cell transcript signatures were sequenced. Patients received at least one anti-epileptic drug before surgery. Material: peripheral blood, obtained more than 4 months after surgery. V usage is TRBV6-2 or TRBV6-3 and J usage is TRBJ2-1; possibly TRBD1 for D (6 bases). This receptor was taken from a boy in the first two years of life with tuberous sclerosis and intractable seizures. CDR3 bases: TGTGCCAGCAGTTACTCGTTCAGGGGAACCTACAATGAGCAGTTCTTC. Translated, it gives CASSYSFRGTYNEQFF.